These T cell receptor beta chains were read from a single sample in a study of regulatory T cells in long-lasting Graves disease. Via MiXCR, TCRdb re-called the multiplex PCR reads, giving one row per CDR3 protein. This sample has 650,000 to 700,000 distinct CDR3 sequences, with 25% to 30% found just once. Sequencing used peripheral blood mononuclear cells (PBMCs), obtained when the disease was refractory, from a patient treated with antithyroid drugs. The receptors originated from a female donor with Graves disease. Each CDR3 is given with its conserved first and last residue. The order of the fields is CDR3 protein, CDR3 DNA, clone size, V gene, J gene, D gene. A D gene is named only where the DNA matches it firmly. Clone size, where shown, is once, few, many, or a class for clones that have expanded.

CDR3: CSARVGLGNSPLHF; DNA: TGCAGTGCTAGAGTCGGGTTGGGGAATTCACCCCTCCACTTT; size: NA; V: TRBV20-1; J: TRBJ1-6; D: NA
CDR3: CASSVMEGNSPLHF; DNA: TGTGCCAGCAGCGTAATGGAGGGGAATTCACCCCTCCACTTT; size: NA; V: TRBV9; J: TRBJ1-6; D: NA
CDR3: CASSVSWGLSSYEQYF; DNA: TGTGCCAGCAGCGTGTCTTGGGGGTTGAGCTCCTACGAGCAGTACTTC; size: few; V: TRBV9; J: TRBJ2-7; D: NA
CDR3: CASSPGLYTEAFF; DNA: TGTGCCAGCAGTCCAGGGTTATACACTGAAGCTTTCTTT; size: many; V: TRBV27; J: TRBJ1-1; D: NA
CDR3: CASSLDYEQFF; DNA: TGTGCCAGCAGCTTGGACTATGAGCAGTTCTTC; size: NA; V: TRBV5-5; J: TRBJ2-1; D: NA
CDR3: CASSPTGAKGYTF; DNA: TGTGCCAGCAGCCCGACAGGGGCGAAGGGCTACACCTTC; size: many; V: TRBV12-3/TRBV12-4; J: TRBJ1-2; D: TRBD1
CDR3: CASSERGASTEAFF; DNA: TGTGCCAGCAGTGAGAGGGGCGCGAGCACTGAAGCTTTCTTT; size: few; V: TRBV2; J: TRBJ1-1; D: NA
CDR3: CASSPGLSGGTQYF; DNA: TGTGCCAGCTCACCAGGACTATCCGGGGGGACCCAGTACTTC; size: NA; V: TRBV18; J: TRBJ2-5; D: NA
CDR3: CASSEIENEGYSNQPQHF; DNA: TGTGCCAGCAGTGAAATCGAGAATGAGGGCTATAGCAATCAGCCCCAGCATTTT; size: NA; V: TRBV6-1; J: TRBJ1-5; D: NA
CDR3: CASSLGSQGASEAFF; DNA: TGTGCCAGCAGCTTAGGATCACAGGGGGCGTCGGAAGCTTTCTTT; size: few; V: TRBV13; J: TRBJ1-1; D: TRBD1
CDR3: CASSLISGSPLHF; DNA: TGTGCCAGCAGTTTAATCTCCGGCTCACCCCTCCACTTT; size: many; V: TRBV28; J: TRBJ1-6; D: NA
CDR3: CASSIRDGNQPQHF; DNA: TGTGCCAGTAGTATAAGGGACGGCAATCAGCCCCAGCATTTT; size: NA; V: TRBV19; J: TRBJ1-5; D: NA
CDR3: CASSERRKLGNTIYF; DNA: TGTGCCAGCAGTGAAAGACGGAAGCTTGGAAACACCATATATTTT; size: few; V: TRBV6-1; J: TRBJ1-3; D: NA
CDR3: CTAQEGDISNQPQHF; DNA: TGCACCGCACAAGAGGGGGACATTAGCAATCAGCCCCAGCATTTT; size: few; V: TRBV20-1; J: TRBJ1-5; D: NA
CDR3: CASSWGSLGTEAFF; DNA: TGTGCCAGCAGTTGGGGGAGCCTGGGCACTGAAGCTTTCTTT; size: many; V: TRBV12-3/TRBV12-4; J: TRBJ1-1; D: NA
CDR3: CASSRTGKNYGYTF; DNA: TGTGCCAGCAGTCGTACCGGGAAAAACTATGGCTACACCTTC; size: many; V: TRBV2; J: TRBJ1-2; D: NA
CDR3: CASSSLASYEQYF; DNA: TGTGCCAGCAGCTCCCTGGCCTCCTACGAGCAGTACTTC; size: NA; V: TRBV12-3/TRBV12-4; J: TRBJ2-7; D: NA
CDR3: CASSPGQVGPEAFF; DNA: TGTGCCAGCAGTCCAGGACAGGTGGGGCCTGAAGCTTTCTTT; size: few; V: TRBV28; J: TRBJ1-1; D: TRBD1
CDR3: CSVYEAEAFF; DNA: TGCAGTGTTTATGAAGCTGAAGCTTTCTTT; size: many; V: TRBV20-1; J: TRBJ1-1; D: NA
CDR3: CASTPLGVSSGEQYF; DNA: TGTGCCAGCACCCCCCTTGGGGTCTCCAGCGGCGAGCAGTACTTC; size: NA; V: TRBV9; J: TRBJ2-7; D: NA
CDR3: CASSQSRTDPYGYTF; DNA: TGTGCCAGCAGCCAATCGAGGACAGACCCCTATGGCTACACCTTC; size: few; V: TRBV16; J: TRBJ1-2; D: NA
CDR3: CAGSRRGGDNYGYTF; DNA: TGTGCCGGCAGTCGCCGGGGGGGGGATAACTATGGCTACACCTTC; size: NA; V: TRBV27; J: TRBJ1-2; D: NA
CDR3: CSASGQAIYEQYF; DNA: TGCAGTGCCTCGGGACAGGCGATCTACGAGCAGTACTTC; size: NA; V: TRBV20-1; J: TRBJ2-7; D: TRBD1
CDR3: CASSVLADEQYF; DNA: TGTGCCAGCAGTGTTTTGGCAGACGAGCAGTACTTC; size: NA; V: TRBV6-1; J: TRBJ2-7; D: NA
CDR3: CASRAGTRGLNGAYNSPLHF; DNA: TGTGCCAGCAGAGCCGGGACCAGGGGACTTAATGGGGCCTATAATTCACCCCTCCACTTT; size: few; V: TRBV27; J: TRBJ1-6; D: NA
CDR3: CATSFRTESYGYTF; DNA: TGTGCCACCAGCTTCCGGACGGAATCCTATGGCTACACCTTC; size: few; V: TRBV15; J: TRBJ1-2; D: NA